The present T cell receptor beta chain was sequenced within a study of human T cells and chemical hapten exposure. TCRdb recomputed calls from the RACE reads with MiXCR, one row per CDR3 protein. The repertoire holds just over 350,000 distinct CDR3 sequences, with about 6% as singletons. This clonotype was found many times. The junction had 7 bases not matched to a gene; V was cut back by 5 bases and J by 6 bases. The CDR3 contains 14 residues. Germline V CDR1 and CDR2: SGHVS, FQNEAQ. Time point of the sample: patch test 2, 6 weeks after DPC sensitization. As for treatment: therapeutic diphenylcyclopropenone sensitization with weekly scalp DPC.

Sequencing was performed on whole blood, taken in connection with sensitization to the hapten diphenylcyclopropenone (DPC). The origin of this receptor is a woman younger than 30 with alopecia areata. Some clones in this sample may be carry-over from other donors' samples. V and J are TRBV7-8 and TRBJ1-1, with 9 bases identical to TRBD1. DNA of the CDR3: TGTGCCAGCAGCCTTGACTACAGGGGGCCTGAAGCTTTCTTT. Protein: CASSLDYRGPEAFF.